This TCR beta chain emerged from a study of regulatory T cells in long-lasting Graves disease. Study-level findings and limits: Persistent patients shared more public clonotypes (about 2,700) than new patients (about 960). Compared with new cases, persistent Graves' patients showed reduced TCR diversity.

Building the TCR beta libraries relied on iRepertoire HTBI primers, and CDR3 regions underwent Arm-PCR. One entry per CDR3 protein results from TCRdb running MiXCR on the multiplex PCR reads. Of a few hundred thousand distinct CDR3 sequences detected, about 14% appear once; the ten largest clones hold 8.5% to 10%. This clonotype was picked up many times. Antigen: not known. As to time point: newly diagnosed GD, antithyroid drugs for less than 3 months. Following extraction of RNA from PBMCs, that RNA was used to make the TCR library. V was clipped by 4 bases and J by 7 bases, with 17 bases between them. The CDR3 length is 14 residues. Looked up from germline, CDR1 is SEHNR and CDR2 is FQNEAQ (reference sequence). This sample also belongs to another study, concerning T cells in Graves' hyperthyroidism and ophthalmopathy.

This material consisted of peripheral blood mononuclear cells (PBMCs), taken at new diagnosis, from a patient treated with antithyroid drugs. The sequence came from a man under 40 with Graves disease. V is TRBV7-9 and J is TRBJ2-7; D not resolved. The CDR3 nucleotides read TGTGCCAGCAGCTCCCGTACGACTTCTAGGGAGCAGTACTTC. It yields the protein CASSSRTTSREQYF.